The 29 T cell receptor beta chains reported below all come from one sample, sequenced in a study of cytomegalovirus exposure and HLA in healthy donors. Assay: immunoSEQ multiplex PCR; the TCRdb copy retains only in-frame clones and omits some. The sample shows 120,000 or so clones, roughly 89% of them seen only once. Sequencing input: PBMCs. These receptors all stem from a woman aged 18-30 years in good health and CMV-seronegative.

The chain links TRBV5-6 to TRBJ2-7; the D is unclear. CDR1 and CDR2 (germline): SGHDT, YYEEEE. The CDR3 runs 19 residues. V was pared by 3 bases and J by 4 bases, with 29 bases between. The CDR3 sequence: CASSSYHQPLQKSPYEQYV. CDR3 bases: TGTGCCAGCAGCTCCTATCATCAACCTCTACAGAAATCCCCATACGAGCAGTACGTC.

The rearrangement joins TRBV2 to TRBJ2-2, with TRBD2 matching 15 bases. This CDR3 is built from 18 residues. Unmatched junction bases numbered 7, after V lost 4 bases and J lost 4 bases. The germline V gene has CDR1 SNHLY and CDR2 FYNNEI. The CDR3 DNA reads as TGTGCCAGCAGTGCAGGGACTAGCGGGAGGCCGGCCACCGGGGAGCTGTTTTTT. Its protein product is CASSAGTSGRPATGELFF.

The chain carries TRBV2 and TRBJ2-3; 7 bases align to TRBD2. The CDR3 runs to 15 residues. Per the germline V gene, CDR1 is SNHLY and CDR2 is FYNNEI. V lost 6 bases to trimming and J lost 4 bases; unmatched junction nucleotides: 10. DNA for the CDR3: TGTGCCAGCAGCTATAGGACTAGTGTCTCAGATACGCAGTATTTT. Encoded protein: CASSYRTSVSDTQYF.

This chain uses TRBV7-8 with TRBJ2-2, with a possible D match to TRBD2 (6 bases). Germline V gene lookup returns CDR1 SGHVS and CDR2 FQNEAQ. The CDR3 consists of 16 residues. Trimming took off 7 bases at V and 10 bases at J, with 25 bases between the two ends. The CDR3 coding sequence is TGTGCCAGCATACCCCCGGGGCTAGCGAGGTATAAGGAGCTGTTTTTT. Protein product: CASIPPGLARYKELFF. Full variable domain (outside the CDR3, taken from reference TRBV7-8 and TRBJ2-2): GAGVSQSPRYKVAKRGQDVALRCDPISGHVSLFWYQQALGQGPEFLTYFQNEAQLDKSGLPSDRFFAERPEGSVSTLKIQRTQQEDSAVYLCASIPPGLARYKELFFGEGSRLTVL.

V gene TRBV10-3 combines with J gene TRBJ2-5, with a possible D match to TRBD1 (5 bases). Germline lookup yields CDR1 ENHRY and CDR2 SYGVKD. Trimming took 8 bases from V and 2 from J, leaving 12 bases between them. This CDR3 region has 13 residues. DNA of the CDR3: TGTGCCATCTCAGGCCAGGGACAAGAGACCCAGTACTTC. Translating gives CAISGQGQETQYF.

This chain connects TRBV2 to TRBJ1-4; 7 bases align to TRBD1. Germline CDR1 is SNHLY and CDR2 is FYNNEI. This CDR3 region has 14 residues. V lost 3 bases and J lost 6; bases outside the gene matches: 4. DNA for the CDR3: TGTGCCAGCAGTGACGCAGGGGGGTATGAAAAACTGTTTTTT. It yields the protein CASSDAGGYEKLFF.

The chain uses TRBV10-1 and TRBJ2-3; TRBD2 aligns across 12 bases. The ends lost 0 bases at V and 4 bases at J; junction bases unmatched: 2. The CDR3 covers 16 residues. The V gene's germline CDR1 is WNHNN and CDR2 SYGVQD (reference sequence). The CDR3 sequence: CASSESTSGGPDTQYF. The DNA for the CDR3 is TGCGCCAGCAGTGAGTCGACTAGCGGGGGCCCAGATACGCAGTATTTT.

The CDR3 bases are TGTGCCAGCAGAACCCGGTCTGGGGCCAACGTCCTGACTTTC. It specifies CASRTRSGANVLTF. This chain links TRBV6-1 with TRBJ2-6; D not certain. V dropped 6 bases and J dropped 1 base, with 7 bases sitting between them. The CDR3 spans 14 residues. Germline CDR1 MNHNS, CDR2 SASEGT.

The V and J genes are TRBV7-8 and TRBJ1-1; D perhaps matches TRBD1 (5 bases). The CDR3 contains 19 residues. Germline V lookup: CDR1 SGHVS, CDR2 FQNEAQ. V was cut by 4 bases and J by 3 bases, with 27 bases left in between. The CDR3 loop reads CASSWNQNYTGWRDTEAFF. Here the CDR3 DNA reads TGTGCCAGCAGCTGGAACCAAAATTATACAGGATGGAGGGACACTGAAGCTTTCTTT.

In this sample, this clone turned up a few times. The J gene is TRBJ1-6, the V gene TRBV27; D possibly corresponds to TRBD1 (5 bases). Germline lookup yields CDR1 MNHEY and CDR2 SMNVEV (reference sequence). The CDR3 has 15 residues. V lost 10 bases and J 8 bases, leaving 21 bases between the germline ends. CDR3 protein: CATRDSLIGHSPLHF. The CDR3 DNA sequence: TGTGCCACCAGAGACAGCCTCATTGGCCATTCACCCCTCCACTTT.

For the CDR3, the DNA is TGTGCCAGCAGTTTATCGATGAGAAACGAGCAGTACTTC. The encoded protein is CASSLSMRNEQYF. This chain connects TRBV27 to TRBJ2-7, with D hard to call. The CDR3 is 13 residues long. CDR1 and CDR2 (germline): MNHEY, SMNVEV (reference sequence). Trimming removed 0 bases at V and 5 bases at J, with 8 bases between.

The rearrangement links TRBV19 to TRBJ1-1; perhaps TRBD1 as D (5 bases). The CDR3 runs to 13 residues. V shed 3 bases and J shed 4 bases, with 9 bases lying between them. CDR1 is LNHDA, CDR2 SQIVND, per germline (reference sequence). The CDR3, as DNA: TGTGCCAGTAGTATCGGAGGGACCACTGAAGCTTTCTTT. This translates into CASSIGGTTEAFF.

The gene calls are TRBV28 and TRBJ2-7; TRBD1 aligns across 9 bases. This CDR3 has 13 amino acids. The germline CDR1 and CDR2 sequences are MDHEN and SYDVKM. V shed 7 bases, J shed 5 bases, and the junction held 6 bases outside the gene matches. The CDR3 sequence: CASNGDRDHEQYF. As DNA, the CDR3 is TGTGCCAGCAATGGGGACAGGGACCACGAGCAGTACTTC.

This clone was detected only once. V usage is TRBV29-1 and J usage is TRBJ2-1, with 15 bases lining up with TRBD2. The V gene end was trimmed by 1 base and the J gene end by 10 bases; junction bases not matched to a gene: 8. This CDR3 spans 16 amino acids. Germline CDR1 reads SQVTM; CDR2 reads ANQGSEA. This CDR3 reads CSVEGTSGGDGIEQFF. The DNA for the CDR3 is TGCAGCGTTGAAGGGACTAGCGGGGGGGACGGGATCGAGCAGTTCTTC.

This chain uses TRBV6-4 with TRBJ2-1, with 13 bases lining up with TRBD2. Trimming cost V 5 bases and J 3 bases; bases outside gene matches: 4. Germline V gives CDR1 MRHNA, CDR2 SNTAGT. The CDR3 loop spans 16 amino acids. The CDR3 here is CASSNGLAGDYNEQFF. The CDR3 DNA reads as TGTGCCAGCAGTAACGGACTAGCGGGAGACTACAATGAGCAGTTCTTC.

This chain links TRBV7-9 with TRBJ2-7; 11 bases align to TRBD2. CDR1 is SEHNR, CDR2 FQNEAQ, per germline (reference sequence). V lost 3 bases, J lost 2 bases, and 6 bases stayed unmatched. This CDR3 has 16 amino acids. Here the CDR3 reads CASSFSNSGGAYEQYV. The CDR3 DNA reads as TGTGCCAGCAGCTTTTCCAATAGCGGGGGGGCCTACGAGCAGTACGTC.

V gene TRBV4-2 combines with J gene TRBJ1-2; 7 nucleotides agree with TRBD1. Germline values: CDR1 LGHNA, CDR2 YNFKEQ. This CDR3 spans 14 amino acids. J gave up 4 bases and V 0 bases, and 2 bases lay outside the gene matches. This CDR3 is CASSQEQGTYGYTF. Written as DNA, the CDR3 is TGTGCCAGCAGCCAAGAACAGGGGACCTATGGCTACACCTTC.

This clone was counted a single time. The chain recombines TRBV7-2 with TRBJ1-2, with 8 bases aligning to TRBD1. Germline V gene data show CDR1 as SGHTA and CDR2 as FQGNSA. CDR3 length equals 14 residues. Germline trimming cut 1 base from V and 4 bases from J; bases unmatched to any gene: 2. The CDR3 sequence is CASSLGQGLYGYTF. The CDR3 DNA reads TGTGCCAGCAGCTTAGGACAGGGGCTCTATGGCTACACCTTC.

V gene TRBV30 combines with J gene TRBJ1-1; tentatively, D is TRBD1 (6 bases). The germline V gene has CDR1 GTSNPN and CDR2 SVGIG (reference sequence). This CDR3 comprises 12 residues. Trimming stripped 2 bases from V and 5 bases from J, with 9 bases between. CDR3 nucleotide sequence: TGTGCCTGGAGTCGACAGGCTACTGAAGCTTTCTTT. It translates to CAWSRQATEAFF.

The V call is TRBV7-2, the J call TRBJ1-2; D might be TRBD1 (6 bases). V lost 2 bases and J 5 bases, leaving 15 bases between the germline ends. The CDR3 contains 15 residues. Germline V CDR1 and CDR2: SGHTA, FQGNSA. The CDR3 spells CASSLFQGTYYGYTF. The DNA of the CDR3 is TGTGCCAGCAGCTTATTCCAGGGGACATATTATGGCTACACCTTC.

V and J are TRBV6-5 and TRBJ2-3; 12 bases are a match to TRBD2. With V trimmed by 2 bases and J by 6 bases, 6 bases remained unmatched. There are 16 residues in the CDR3. CDR1 and CDR2 from the germline V gene are MNHEY and SVGAGI. As DNA, the CDR3 is TGTGCCAGCAGTTACGGGCGAGGACTAGCGGGGGATACGCAGTATTTT. Translation gives CASSYGRGLAGDTQYF.

This chain connects TRBV6-1 to TRBJ1-5; D remains ambiguous. The V end was cut by 1 base, the J end by 3 bases, with 10 bases between. Germline assignment: CDR1 MNHNS and CDR2 SASEGT. This CDR3 comprises 15 residues. The CDR3 region is CASSEGGGNNQPQHF. The DNA of the CDR3 is TGTGCCAGCAGTGAAGGGGGAGGGAACAATCAGCCCCAGCATTTT.

This chain joins TRBV4-3 and TRBJ1-4, with D perhaps matching TRBD1 (6 bases). The CDR3 covers 15 residues. Germline V lookup: CDR1 LGHNA, CDR2 YSLEER. V was shortened by 3 bases and J by 0 bases, with 8 bases between the two germline ends. The CDR3 protein is CASSQDRATNEKLFF. In DNA form, the CDR3 reads TGCGCCAGCAGCCAGGACAGAGCAACTAATGAAAAACTGTTTTTT.

This clone was seen a handful of times. The chain uses TRBV2 and TRBJ2-2; no clear D. V lost 7 bases and J 6 bases, leaving 6 bases between the germline ends. The CDR3 covers 11 residues. CDR1 and CDR2 (germline): SNHLY, FYNNEI. The chain's CDR3 is CASKEPGELFF. The DNA for the CDR3 is TGTGCCAGCAAGGAGCCCGGGGAGCTGTTTTTT.

The rearrangement links TRBV6-1 to TRBJ2-7; 7 positions agree with TRBD1. This CDR3 region has 15 residues. The germline gives CDR1 MNHNS, CDR2 SASEGT. Unmatched junction bases numbered 11, after V lost 5 bases and J lost 4 bases. The CDR3 DNA reads as TGTGCCAGCAGTCCCGGGACAGATGCCTATTACGAGCAGTACTTC. Amino acids: CASSPGTDAYYEQYF.

This clone was detected once. The chain uses TRBV6-1 and TRBJ2-7; the match to TRBD2 covers 7 bases. This CDR3 comprises 15 residues. Looked up from germline, CDR1 is MNHNS and CDR2 is SASEGT. Germline trimming cut 7 bases from V and 2 bases from J; bases unmatched to any gene: 11. The CDR3 region has the DNA TGTGCCAGCATTTCTGGACTAGTAGCCCCCTACGAGCAGTACGTC. This translates into CASISGLVAPYEQYV.

The gene calls are TRBV6-6 and TRBJ2-7, with 7 bases fitting TRBD2. The J segment lost 5 bases and the V segment lost 6 bases, leaving 13 bases of the junction unmatched. This CDR3 is built from 15 residues. Germline V lookup: CDR1 MNHNY, CDR2 SVGAGI (reference sequence). In DNA form, the CDR3 reads TGTGCCAGCAGCCGGACTAGTCTTGGTGTTCACGAGCAGTACGTC. Translation: CASSRTSLGVHEQYV.

This clone appeared once. The CDR3 bases are TGTGCCAGCAGAATAGGGGGTACGAACACCGGGGAGCTGTTTTTT. It translates to CASRIGGTNTGELFF. The J gene is TRBJ2-2, the V gene TRBV6-5; D may be TRBD1 (6 bases). CDR3 size: 15 residues. V was cut by 6 bases and J by 0 bases, with 11 bases left in between. Per the germline V gene, CDR1 is MNHEY and CDR2 is SVGAGI.

This clone was recorded once. V and J are TRBV18 and TRBJ1-2; the match to TRBD1 covers 8 bases. The CDR3 contains 15 residues. Trimming took 0 bases from V and 6 from J; bases not matched to a gene: 6. CDR1 and CDR2 (germline): KGHSH, LQKENI. For the CDR3, the DNA is TGTGCCAGCTCACCACCGGGACAGGAGAAGGATGGCTACACCTTC. It specifies CASSPPGQEKDGYTF.